The present entry profiles one T cell receptor beta chain with its context. The record originates from a study of T cells after yellow fever vaccination. V was shortened by 3 bases and J by 5 bases, with 17 bases between the two germline ends. The CDR3 sequence is 15 residues long. Looked up from germline, CDR1 is SGHRS and CDR2 is YFSETQ. Each CDR3 protein gets one entry after TCRdb re-called the 5' RACE reads with MiXCR. Among about 58,000 distinct CDR3 sequences listed, around 5.4% were seen once. The sequencing here drew on PBMCs, either bulk or a sorted T-cell subset (CD4+, CD8+, memory, or dextramer-sorted; not recorded which), taken on the day of the yellow fever booster vaccination. The receptor comes from a man aged 18 to 30 who received the YFV17D yellow fever vaccine. V is TRBV5-1 and J is TRBJ2-5; the D gene is possibly TRBD2 (6 bases). The CDR3 DNA reads as TGCGCCAGCAGCTCCACCGGGGGTCAATCCGAGACCCAGTACTTC. As protein: CASSSTGGQSETQYF.